This T cell receptor (beta chain) was sequenced in a study of OX40 agonist ivuxolimab in advanced cancers. Study-level points and caveats: Blood T cells, both CD4+ and CD8+, expanded clonally by week 6 at 0.1 to 3.0 mg/kg.

Clones were sequenced by immunoSEQ multiplex PCR, and TCRdb holds only the in-frame ones, with some missing. The sample includes 50,000 to 65,000 clones, around nine tenths of them seen just once. Blood specimens came from baseline, cycle 4 day 1, and cycle 7 day 1. The V and J ends lost 6 bases and 2 bases respectively, with 10 bases between them. The CDR3 spans 14 residues. Germline V gene lookup returns CDR1 MNHEY and CDR2 SVGAGI. A note on this clone: The antigen remains undetermined.

This chain joins TRBV6-5 and TRBJ2-2; possible D gene TRBD2, 6 bases. This TCR was sampled from an adult with an advanced solid tumor such as melanoma, head and neck, liver or kidney cancer. The sequencing here drew on CD4+ or CD8+ T cells sorted from blood, taken in a trial of the OX40 agonist ivuxolimab. The CDR3 region has the DNA TGTGCCAGCAGGCGGGACTTTAACACCGGGGAGCTGTTTTTT. Encoded protein: CASRRDFNTGELFF.